One and the same sample provided the 4 T cell receptor beta chains below, sequenced in a study of blood T cell repertoires in COVID-19. The data were produced by immunoSEQ multiplex PCR, yet TCRdb's version contains in-frame clones alone and is incomplete. The sample consists of roughly 150,000 clones, roughly 88% of them appearing once. The sample consisted of peripheral blood. These receptors were obtained from a woman in her 50s with acute or convalescent COVID-19.

V and J are TRBV6-2 or TRBV6-3 and TRBJ1-5; the D is unclear. This CDR3 is built from 18 residues. The germline V and J ends were trimmed by 6 bases and 6 bases, with 27 bases remaining between them. The germline V gene has CDR1 MNHEY and CDR2 SVGEGT. The CDR3 DNA is TGTGCCAGCAGCCCCCGGGATTTGATAGTTCTTGTGGGTCAGCCCCAGCATTTT. Its translation is CASSPRDLIVLVGQPQHF.

This chain uses TRBV3-1 (or the pseudogene TRBV3-2) with TRBJ2-7; 8 nucleotides agree with TRBD2. The junction had 4 bases not matched to a gene; V was cut back by 1 base and J by 2 bases. Germline-derived CDR1 and CDR2 are LGHDT and YNNKEL (reference sequence). The CDR3 is made up of 15 amino acids. The CDR3 protein is CASSQGLAPTYEQYF. Written as DNA, the CDR3 is TGTGCCAGCAGCCAAGGACTAGCGCCCACCTACGAGCAGTACTTC.

A few counts support this clone. This chain uses TRBV7-2 with TRBJ1-5; maybe TRBD1 (5 bases). Germline assignment: CDR1 SGHTA and CDR2 FQGNSA. The V end lost 5 bases, the J end lost 1 base, and 12 bases lay between the germline ends. The CDR3 contains 15 residues. CDR3 bases: TGTGCCAGCAGCCTGTCATGGGGCAGCAATCAGCCCCAGCATTTT. Its translation is CASSLSWGSNQPQHF.

This clone was counted a few times. The rearrangement joins TRBV6-1 to TRBJ2-7, with a possible D match to TRBD1 (5 bases). Germline values: CDR1 MNHNS, CDR2 SASEGT. The CDR3 spans 14 residues. With 1 base removed from V and 6 bases from J, the gap between germline ends came to 13 bases. CDR3 coding DNA: TGTGCCAGCAGTGAAGGGGTAGGGGTACGCGAGCAGTACTTC. This translates into CASSEGVGVREQYF.